The T cell receptor beta chain under discussion was sequenced for a study of cytomegalovirus exposure and HLA in healthy donors. The assay was immunoSEQ multiplex PCR, and TCRdb's table has in-frame clones only and misses some. In the table there are 200,000 or so clones, more than 75% of which are singletons. Findings and limits, study-wide: Subsequent analysis of the 100 to 150 validation repertoires found a tendency for first-cohort TCR clusters to co-occur. Across donors, most TCRs were seen rarely, yet some public ones were widespread. For cytomegalovirus status, the classifier reportedly gave diagnoses with high specificity and sensitivity. Among the CMV-associated chains, a few were confirmed in vitro as specific for CMV antigens.

Details on this clone: Its antigen remains unidentified.

This CDR3 has 16 amino acids. V trimming: 3 bases; J trimming: 6 bases; junction bases outside the gene matches: 14. CDR1 and CDR2 (germline): MNHEY, SMNVEV (reference sequence). The genes are TRBV27 and TRBJ2-7; TRBD2 agrees at 7 bases. The sample was PBMCs. This clonotype originated in a man aged 18 to 29 in good health and CMV-seropositive. This chain's CDR3 is CASSFSLGRVDSEQYF. The CDR3 nucleotides are TGTGCCAGCAGTTTTTCTCTGGGGAGGGTCGACTCCGAGCAGTACTTC.